This T cell receptor (beta chain) was documented in a study of T cells after yellow fever vaccination. About the research overall: Researchers used SMART-Seq v4 Ultra Low Input to prepare fractions that had low cell numbers. Overall study results and limits: Reappearance after the booster was observed for most primary-vaccination clones (around 95% CD4, about 86% CD8).

Template-switching 5'RACE yielded the TCR cDNA; a universal primer site and UMIs were added in the process. TCRdb ran MiXCR on the 5' RACE reads and lists one entry per CDR3 protein. The data hold hundreds of thousands of distinct CDR3 sequences, with less than 25% observed a single time. To note about this clonotype: Its cognate antigen is unknown.

Unmatched junction bases numbered 6, after V lost 6 bases and J lost 0 bases. There are 16 residues in the CDR3. Germline V gives CDR1 MGHRA, CDR2 YSYEKL. This TCR came from a man between 18 and 29 years old who received the YFV17D yellow fever vaccine. The sample consisted of PBMCs, taken less than 25 days after the first yellow fever vaccination. The gene calls are TRBV4-1 and TRBJ2-5; TRBD2 matches at 11 bases. CDR3 protein: CASRSSGGPYQETQYF. As DNA, the CDR3 is TGCGCCAGCAGGTCTAGCGGGGGGCCGTACCAAGAGACCCAGTACTTC.